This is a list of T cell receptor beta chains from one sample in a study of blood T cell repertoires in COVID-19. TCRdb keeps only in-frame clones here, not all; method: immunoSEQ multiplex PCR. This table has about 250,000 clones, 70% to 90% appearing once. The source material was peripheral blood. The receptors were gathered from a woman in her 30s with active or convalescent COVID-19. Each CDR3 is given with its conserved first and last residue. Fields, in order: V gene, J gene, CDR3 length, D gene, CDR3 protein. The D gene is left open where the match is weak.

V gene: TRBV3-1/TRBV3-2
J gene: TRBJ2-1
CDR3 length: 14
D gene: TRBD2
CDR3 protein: CASSQAGLRNEQFF

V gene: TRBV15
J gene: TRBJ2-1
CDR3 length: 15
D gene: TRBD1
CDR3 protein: CATSAGQGSYNEQFF

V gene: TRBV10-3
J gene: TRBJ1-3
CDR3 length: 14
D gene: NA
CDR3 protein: CASAPQGTGNTIYF

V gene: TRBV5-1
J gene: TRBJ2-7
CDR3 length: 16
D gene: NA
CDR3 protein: CASGPGGTLLNYEQYF

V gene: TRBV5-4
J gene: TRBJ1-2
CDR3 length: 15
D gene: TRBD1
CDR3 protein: CASSLITGANYGYTF

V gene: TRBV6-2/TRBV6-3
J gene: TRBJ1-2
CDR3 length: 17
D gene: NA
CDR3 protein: CASSPQWGEFANYGYTF

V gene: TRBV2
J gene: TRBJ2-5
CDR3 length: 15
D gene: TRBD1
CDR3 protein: CASSEAQGGRETQYF

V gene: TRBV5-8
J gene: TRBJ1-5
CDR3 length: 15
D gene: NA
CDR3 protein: CASSLGERLNQPQHF

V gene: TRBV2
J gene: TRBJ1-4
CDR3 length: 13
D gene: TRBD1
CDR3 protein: CASSETGVEKLFF

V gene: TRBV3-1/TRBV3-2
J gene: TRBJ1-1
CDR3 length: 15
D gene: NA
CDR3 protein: CASSQGQGWNTEAFF

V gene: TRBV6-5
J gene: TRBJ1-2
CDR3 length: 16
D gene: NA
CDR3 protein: CASSYSSGSVNYGYTF

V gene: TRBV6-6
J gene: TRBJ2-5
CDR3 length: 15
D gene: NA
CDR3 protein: CASGIWGRAQETQYF

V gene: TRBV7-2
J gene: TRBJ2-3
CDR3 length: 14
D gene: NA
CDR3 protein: CASSLDSLTDTQYF

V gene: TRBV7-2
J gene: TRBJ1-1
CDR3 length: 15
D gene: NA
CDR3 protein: CASSFQGLVNTEAFF

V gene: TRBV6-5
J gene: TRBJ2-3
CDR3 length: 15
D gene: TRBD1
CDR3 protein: CASSSQGVLTDTQYF

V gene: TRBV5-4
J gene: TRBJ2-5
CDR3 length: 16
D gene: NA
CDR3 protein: CASSLRLGGQQETQYF

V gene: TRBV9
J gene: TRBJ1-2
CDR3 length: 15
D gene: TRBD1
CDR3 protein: CASSVETGANYGYTF

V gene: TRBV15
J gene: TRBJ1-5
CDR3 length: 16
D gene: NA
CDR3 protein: CATSRPQGLNNQPQHF

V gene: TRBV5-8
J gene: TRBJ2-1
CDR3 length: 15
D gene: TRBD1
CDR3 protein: CASRPTGALQSEQFF

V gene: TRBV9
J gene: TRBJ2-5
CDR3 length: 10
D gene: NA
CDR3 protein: CAPPKETQYF

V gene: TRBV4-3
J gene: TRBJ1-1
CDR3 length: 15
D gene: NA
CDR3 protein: CASSQVGNGDTEAFF

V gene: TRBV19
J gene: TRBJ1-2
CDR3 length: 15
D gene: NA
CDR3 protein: CASSIRGEGTSGYTF

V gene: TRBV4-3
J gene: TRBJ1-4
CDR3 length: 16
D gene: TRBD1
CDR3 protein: CASSQEKGQGYEKLFF

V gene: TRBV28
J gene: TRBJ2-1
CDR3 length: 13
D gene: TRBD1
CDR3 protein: CASDRGSYNEQFF

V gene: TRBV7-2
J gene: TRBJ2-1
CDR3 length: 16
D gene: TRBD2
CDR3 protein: CASSSGLAGTIDEQFF

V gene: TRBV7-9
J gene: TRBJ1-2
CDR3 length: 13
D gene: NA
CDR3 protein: CASTSGQRGGYTF

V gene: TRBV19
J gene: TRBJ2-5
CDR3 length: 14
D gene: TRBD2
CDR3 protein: CASSTSGGLETQYF

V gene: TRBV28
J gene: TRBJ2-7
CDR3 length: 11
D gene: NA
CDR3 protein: CASKNTYEQYF

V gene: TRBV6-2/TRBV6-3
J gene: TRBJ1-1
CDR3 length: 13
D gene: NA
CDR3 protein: CASSGHSNTEAFF

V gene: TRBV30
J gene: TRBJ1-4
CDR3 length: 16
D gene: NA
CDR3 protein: CAWSVRRGATNEKLFF

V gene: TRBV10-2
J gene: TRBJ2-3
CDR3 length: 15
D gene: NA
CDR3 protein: CASSEDWGGTDTQYF

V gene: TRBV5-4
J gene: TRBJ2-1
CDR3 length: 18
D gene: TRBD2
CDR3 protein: CASSRGLAGRKTYNEQFF

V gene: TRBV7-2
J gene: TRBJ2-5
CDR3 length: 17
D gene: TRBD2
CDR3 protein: CASSRWTSGGDSETQYF

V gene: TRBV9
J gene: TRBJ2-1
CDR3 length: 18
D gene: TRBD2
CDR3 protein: CASSGPRPSGGILNEQFF

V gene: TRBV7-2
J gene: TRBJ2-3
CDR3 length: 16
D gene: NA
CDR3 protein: CASSLDLSRTTDTQYF

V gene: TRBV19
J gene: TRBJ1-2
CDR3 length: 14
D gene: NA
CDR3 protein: CASSTTVTNYGYTF

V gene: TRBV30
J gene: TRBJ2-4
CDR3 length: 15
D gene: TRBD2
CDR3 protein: CACGRGGLAKNIQYF

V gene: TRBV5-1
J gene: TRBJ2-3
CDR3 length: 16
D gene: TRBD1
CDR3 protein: CASSMTGGANADTQYF

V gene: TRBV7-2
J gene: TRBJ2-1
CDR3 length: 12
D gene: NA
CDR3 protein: CASSLMRNEQFF

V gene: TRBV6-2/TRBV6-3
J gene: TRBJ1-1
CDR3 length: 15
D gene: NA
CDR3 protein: CASSYLGWAGTEAFF

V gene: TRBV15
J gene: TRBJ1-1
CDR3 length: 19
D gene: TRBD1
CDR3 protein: CATSRDHPGTGGWNTEAFF

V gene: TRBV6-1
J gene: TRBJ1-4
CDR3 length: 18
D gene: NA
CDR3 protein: CASSEEGVWVGRNEKLFF

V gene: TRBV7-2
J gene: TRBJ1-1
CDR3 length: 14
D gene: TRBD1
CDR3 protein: CASSLASGGTEAFF

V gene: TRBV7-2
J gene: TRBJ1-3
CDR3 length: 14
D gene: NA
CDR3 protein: CASSFQGTGNTIYF